This T cell receptor beta chain came from a study of cytomegalovirus exposure and HLA in healthy donors (TCRdb year 2017). General notes on the study: In an earlier analysis of 587 of the donors, 276 Gb of sequence data and 95 million to 130 million unique TCR beta sequences from about 190 million T cells were reported. The study combined high-throughput TCR immunosequencing, statistical association of individual TCRs with disease status, and machine learning to predict cytomegalovirus infection status. An earlier analysis of approximately 580 of the donors used high-throughput TCR beta sequencing to judge whether each TCR beta V gene segment behaved as functional or pseudogenic. Among some 410 genotyped donors of the cohort, an average of 235,054 unique TCR beta nucleotide sequences were sequenced per donor, roughly 18% of them non-productive. In the later analysis, no new phenotypic data were used to find candidate immune exposures; instead, reliance was placed on TCR beta sequences and their occurrence across donors. About 300 gigabases of sequencing data and tens of millions of unique TCR sequences were included in an early release covering 550 to 800 HLA-typed donors. Five DR-DQ haplotypes were treated as single units for association and clustering because of strong linkage in the cohort. Donor age, sex, ethnicity and CMV serostatus were compiled together with the repertoire data. A separate validation cohort of about 110 different subjects was used in addition to the roughly 620-subject first cohort. A later analysis re-examined previously published TCR beta repertoires from 500 to 700 donors and added high-resolution HLA genotyping to investigate patterns of TCR occurrence. Using immunosequencing, the study profiled T cell repertoires from fewer than 700 subjects and related those repertoires to cytomegalovirus serostatus. All discovery cohort repertoires had been generated using a single sequencing platform. The number of donors typed differed by locus, with 629-630 for A, B, C, DRB1 and DQB1, more than 500 for DQA1, over 600 for DPA1, and around 430 for DPB1. Of the 398 genotyped donors, 65% to 90% fell in the genetic ancestry cluster associated with self-reported Caucasian donors. The aim of the study was to test whether cataloging public T cell receptors could identify signatures of past pathogen exposure. HLA typing covered class I and class II loci at four-digit resolution. A later genetic analysis took genome-wide SNP genotypes for about 55% of the roughly 700 donors and used that subset as a discovery cohort.

Broad study findings and their caveats: A later genetic analysis reported fewer N-insertions in productive TCRs among donors in an Asian-associated ancestry cluster than the approximately 670-donor mean. A cluster of highly shared sequence variants was judged likely to represent a technical artifact of the sequencing pipeline. The presence/absence analyses assumed that sequencing depth was roughly uniform across donors, and that assumption may not be true. A later analysis found that most CMV-associated TCR beta chains appeared HLA-restricted, with HLA associations seemingly driven largely by CMV exposure. HLA typing was unavailable for some donors at each locus, so association tests used only the typed subset. The authors suggested that the approach could potentially be extended to other disease states and immunological phenotypes. An earlier analysis of roughly 570 of the donors showed that most TCR beta V segments appeared in productive rearrangements either about 87% or about 30% of the time, which broadly matched IMGT annotations. The 87-base-pair reads could not distinguish some IMGT-functional V segments, including TRBV6-2 and TRBV6-3, so those segments were excluded. A later analysis found that HLA-associated TCR beta chains were more clonally expanded and had lower generation probabilities than equally common non-associated chains. CMV serostatus was the only immune exposure information available for the cohort. Correlated functional status among segregating V segments might reflect linkage disequilibrium, but an unknown experimental factor could not be ruled out. V-gene and J-gene trimming of TCR beta chains was associated with a missense DCLRE1C variant in a later genetic analysis, and the association was replicated in an independent cohort. While some public TCRs were present in many individuals, most TCR sequences turned up only very rarely across donors. When HLA alleles, especially DR and DQ, strongly co-occurred, TCR associations were difficult to assign to individual alleles. A total of fewer than 200 TCR beta chains were listed by the study as associated with cytomegalovirus. In a later analysis, over 15,000 TCR beta sequences were associated with specific HLA alleles at a false discovery rate of 0.05. A further reported finding was that TCR beta sequences accurately predicted the HLA-A and HLA-B alleles for most subjects in the first cohort. According to a later analysis, parvovirus B19, influenza, CMV and Epstein-Barr virus appeared linked to several top co-occurrence clusters. Because counts were too low, some 16 rarely observed V segments, including chromosome 9 orphons, were excluded from the earlier analysis of around 640 of the donors. Only TCR beta chains were sequenced in this cohort, and the absence of alpha or paired-chain data limited detectable features. According to a later analysis, TCR association rates differed among HLA loci, with DRB1 alleles showing the most associated TCRs and HLA-C alleles showing the fewest. A few of the identified cytomegalovirus-associated TCR beta chains were confirmed in vitro to be specific for cytomegalovirus antigens. The classifier was reported to diagnose cytomegalovirus status with high specificity and sensitivity in both the original cohort and the validation cohort.

The germline V gene supplies CDR1 MDHEN and CDR2 SYDVKM. The V end loses 5 bases and the J end loses 3 bases, and a stretch of 14 bases separates them. There are 14 amino acids in the CDR3, from cysteine to phenylalanine inclusive. The sequence is cut down to CDR3 DNA, 42 bases in frame from base 1. The library was produced with the immunoSEQ multiplex PCR assay. A mixture of 60 forward primers for TCR Vbeta segments and 13 reverse primers for TCR Jbeta segments was used in the multiplex PCR. Amplification of the CDR3 region of rearranged TCR beta genes was performed with a multiplex PCR assay on genomic DNA. The amplified TCR beta libraries were sequenced on the Illumina HiSeq System as 87-base-pair reads. Turning to the authors' computational methods: Across the 500 to 700 repertoires, a later analysis counted about 81 million unique TCR beta chains, around 11 million of which were shared by at least two donors. To remove PCR and sequencing errors, raw reads were error-corrected and collapsed into unique sequences using a nearest-neighbor algorithm that merged closely related sequences. V, D and J gene segments were assigned by aligning CDR3 sequences to IMGT reference sequences. For a sequence to be retained, a match of at least six nucleotides was required to both a V gene segment and a J gene segment. Rearrangements were called productive when the CDR3 lacked stop codons and stayed in frame with V and J; all others were non-productive. CDR3 was defined according to IMGT convention as the region running from the second conserved V-encoded cysteine to the conserved J-encoded phenylalanine. In an earlier analysis of 587 of the donors, sequences lacking an unambiguous match to a single V gene segment were excluded. In an earlier analysis of more than 500 of the donors, a V segment was called functional when productive rearrangements were above 56.7%, and segregating when the standard deviation between donors exceeded 5%. A statistical classification framework was built for diagnosing cytomegalovirus status from the catalog of TCR beta chain sequences. V and J gene assignment, in a later analysis, came from comparing TCR nucleotide sequences with IMGT/GENE-DB human TR gene sequences. In a later analysis, CDR3 sequences and most-parsimonious VDJ recombination scenarios were assigned using the TCRdist pipeline. In a later analysis, each TCR beta chain was defined by its CDR3 amino acid sequence together with its V-gene family, and reads without a unique V-gene family were excluded. A later analysis removed 450 to 600 highly shared, low-generation-probability nucleotide sequences to deal with suspected cross-contamination and a sequencing artifact. In a later analysis, a clonal expansion index for each public chain was calculated from normalized within-repertoire ranks of inferred template counts. A later analysis computed generation probabilities with a VDJ recombination model fitted to out-of-frame rearrangements, and checked the results against IGoR. In a later analysis, TCR-TCR, TCR-HLA and TCR-CMV co-occurrence was scored with hypergeometric tests, and a repertoire-size bias correction was applied to TCR pairs. A later analysis estimated false discovery rates by permuting HLA or CMV assignments 20 times. A later analysis grouped co-occurring TCRs with DBSCAN, adding TCRdist sequence similarity when clustering within HLA-allele-positive subsets. Co-occurrence clustering excluded repertoires with fewer than 30,000 or more than 120,000 public chains, plus five with anomalous nucleotide sharing. TCRdb retrieved this table from immuneACCESS and kept in-frame rearrangements only. Not all clones are present; in checked studies, unresolved V genes account for under half, and no reason is known for the remainder. V and J calls and clone size follow that table, whereas D and trimming were derived from the DNA. This sample gives some 99,000 clones in total; around three quarters of them show up just once. The top ten hold 1.5% to 2.5% of the sample.

The cohort was made up of under 800 healthy bone marrow donors. At the time of sampling, every cohort member was nominally healthy, though immune exposures that went unrecorded were likely present. The donor tested CMV seronegative and was one of the 352 seronegative cohort members. A peripheral blood sample was collected from each donor, and TCR beta sequencing was performed on peripheral blood mononuclear cells. The Qiagen DNeasy Blood Extraction Kit was used to extract genomic DNA from the blood cell samples. In regard to this clone: Its antigen is still unknown. Base quality data are lacking; no much larger clone is found one base away.

The sequencing input was PBMCs. The chain employs TRBV28 and TRBJ2-7; TRBD1 is a possible D gene, resting on 6 matching bases. This receptor was identified in a middle-aged man in good health and CMV-seronegative. The DNA sequence follows: TGTGCCAGCAGTCAAAGCAGGGGTGGCTACGAGCAGTACTTC. It is translated as CASSQSRGGYEQYF.